The clone carrying this T cell receptor beta chain showed up just once. CDR1 is SNHLY and CDR2 is FYNNEI in the germline V gene. This CDR3 contains 13 residues. The V end was cut by 6 bases, the J end by 8 bases, with 16 bases between. The data are from a study of blood T cell repertoires in COVID-19. Study as a whole: Collection of acute and convalescent COVID-19 samples took place in the United States, Italy and Spain. T cells, B-cell-depleted T cells, or PBMCs provided the cDNA or gDNA that served as material.

Authors' analysis steps: Amplification from reference gene primers served as the basis for estimated nucleated cell counts. TCRdb's copy holds only in-frame clones and misses some; the assay was immunoSEQ multiplex PCR. V, J and clone size derive from that table, while D and trimming were established from the DNA sequence. The table has some 180,000 clones, approximately 86% seen once; the top ten hold less than 3%. Seattle patient enrollment occurred during active infection, with longitudinal follow-up thereafter. The V gene is TRBV2, the J gene TRBJ1-2; D remains unclear. The clonotype was recovered from a woman older than 75 with COVID-19, enrolled during active disease. The source material was peripheral blood. DNA of the CDR3: TGTGCCAGCAGACCGTCGGCCGGGTACGGCTACACCTTC. Its translation: CASRPSAGYGYTF.